These 9 T cell receptor beta chains came from one sample sequenced in a study of blood T cell repertoires in COVID-19. Method: immunoSEQ multiplex PCR; TCRdb's copy keeps in-frame clones and lacks some. The table shows a few hundred thousand clones, with around nine tenths occurring only once. The sample taken for sequencing was peripheral blood. All receptors come from a man between 60 and 70 years old who had recovered from COVID-19.

The CDR3 sequence: CASSSPSGTEAFF. The CDR3 DNA reads TGCGCCAGCAGCTCCCCTAGCGGCACTGAAGCTTTCTTT. The gene calls are TRBV5-1 and TRBJ1-1, with D uncertain. The length of the CDR3 is 13 residues. Trimming stripped 3 bases from V and 4 bases from J, with 10 bases between. Germline-derived CDR1 and CDR2 are SGHRS and YFSETQ. Drawing the rest from reference TRBV5-1 and TRBJ1-1, the complete variable domain is KAGVTQTPRYLIKTRGQQVTLSCSPISGHRSVSWYQQTPGQGLQFLFEYFSETQRNKGNFPGRFSGRQFSNSRSEMNVSTLELGDSALYLCASSSPSGTEAFFGQGTRLTVV.

The chain carries TRBV2 and TRBJ2-4, with 11 bases lining up with TRBD2. Germline V gene sequence: CDR1 SNHLY, CDR2 FYNNEI. The ends lost 7 bases at V and 4 bases at J; junction bases unmatched: 6. The CDR3 is made up of 15 amino acids. In nucleotides, the CDR3 is TGTGCCAGCAAATTGACTAGCGGGATAAAAAACATTCAGTACTTC. Translated, it gives CASKLTSGIKNIQYF.

This rearrangement joins TRBV24-1 to TRBJ1-1; D not certain. Trimming took 3 bases from V and 1 from J, leaving 14 bases between them. The CDR3 length is 16 residues. Per germline, CDR1 KGHDR and CDR2 SFDVKD. As DNA, the CDR3 is TGTGCCACCAGTGATCCGGGGTTCACGGGGAACACTGAAGCTTTCTTT. Residues: CATSDPGFTGNTEAFF.

J is TRBJ1-1 and V is TRBV5-1; D gene unclear. Germline values: CDR1 SGHRS, CDR2 YFSETQ. V was shortened by 4 bases and J by 0 bases, with 7 bases between the two germline ends. CDR3 length equals 13 residues. The CDR3 DNA sequence: TGCGCCAGCAGCCGGTTGCTGAACACTGAAGCTTTCTTT. This codes for CASSRLLNTEAFF.

The CDR3 coding sequence is TGTGCCAGCAGTGTCGGTAGACTCTACACCGGGGAGCTGTTTTTT. Protein: CASSVGRLYTGELFF. V is TRBV28 and J is TRBJ2-2; D gene ambiguous. CDR1 is MDHEN and CDR2 is SYDVKM in the germline V gene. V was trimmed by 5 bases and J by 3 bases, leaving 13 bases between them. CDR3 size: 15 residues.

The gene calls are TRBV12-3 or TRBV12-4 and TRBJ1-2; the D gene is possibly TRBD1 (6 bases). V lost 7 bases and J lost 4, with 10 bases in between. The CDR3 spans 12 residues. This CDR3 is CASTQGTYGYTF. The CDR3 coding sequence is TGTGCCAGCACCCAGGGGACCTATGGCTACACCTTC.

The V call is TRBV18, the J call TRBJ2-7; 7 nucleotides agree with TRBD2. Germline V lookup: CDR1 KGHSH, CDR2 LQKENI. The CDR3 contains 13 residues. J was trimmed by 5 bases and V by 2 bases; bases with no gene match: 3. The CDR3 protein is CASSPAGVNEQYF. CDR3 in DNA: TGTGCCAGCTCACCAGCGGGGGTAAACGAGCAGTACTTC. The entire variable domain, with the rest obtained from reference TRBV18 and TRBJ2-7, is as follows: NAGVMQNPRHLVRRRGQEARLRCSPMKGHSHVYWYRQLPEEGLKFMVYLQKENIIDESGMPKERFSAEFPKEGPSILRIQQVVRGDSAAYFCASSPAGVNEQYFGPGTRLTVT.

The chain combines TRBV21-1 with TRBJ2-3; whether TRBD2, the table's D call, matches the DNA was not checked. TRBV21-1 is labeled a pseudogene. This CDR3 has 17 amino acids. As DNA, the CDR3 is TGTGCCAGCACCTCCCGGACTAGCGGGGTTAGCACAGATACGCAGTATTTT. It yields the protein CASTSRTSGVSTDTQYF.

Concerning this clone itself: A read error may account for a junction end that differs from germline. The chain recombines TRBV6-6 with TRBJ2-7, with TRBD2 identical over 8 bases. This CDR3 contains 12 residues. Germline loops: CDR1 MNHNY, CDR2 SVGAGI (reference sequence). The CDR3 DNA reads TGTGCCAGCAGTCACCCCGGGAGGGGGGGGTATTTC. Its protein is CASSHPGRGGYF.